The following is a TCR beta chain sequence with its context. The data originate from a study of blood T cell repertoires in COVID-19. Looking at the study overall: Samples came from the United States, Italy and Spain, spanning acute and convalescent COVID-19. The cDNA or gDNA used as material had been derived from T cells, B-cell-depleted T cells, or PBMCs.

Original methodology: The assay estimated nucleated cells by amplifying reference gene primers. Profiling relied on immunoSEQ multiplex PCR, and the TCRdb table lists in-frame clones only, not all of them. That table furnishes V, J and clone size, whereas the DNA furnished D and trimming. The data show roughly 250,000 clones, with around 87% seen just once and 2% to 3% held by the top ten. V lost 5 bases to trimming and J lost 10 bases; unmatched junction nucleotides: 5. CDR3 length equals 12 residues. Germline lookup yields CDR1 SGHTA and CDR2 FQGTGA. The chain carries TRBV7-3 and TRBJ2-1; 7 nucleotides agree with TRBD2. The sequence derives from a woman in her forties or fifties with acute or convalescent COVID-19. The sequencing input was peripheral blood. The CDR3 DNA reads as TGTGCCAGCAGCCGAGTGGGAGGGGAGCAGTTCTTC. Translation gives CASSRVGGEQFF. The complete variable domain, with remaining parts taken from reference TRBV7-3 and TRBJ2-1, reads GAGVSQTPSNKVTEKGKYVELRCDPISGHTALYWYRQSLGQGPEFLIYFQGTGAADDSGLPNDRFFAVRPEGSVSTLKIQRTERGDSAVYLCASSRVGGEQFFGPGTRLTVL.